This TCR beta chain was recovered during a study of beta chain features in type 1 diabetes. This clone was observed once. The antigen remains undetermined. CDR1 and CDR2 (germline): SNHLY, FYNNEI. V lost 5 bases and J lost 5; bases outside the gene matches: 7. This CDR3 spans 15 amino acids. Findings of the study overall: Cells that show high TCR expression could be over-represented by cDNA sequencing. Type 1 diabetes patients showed a moderate but significant shortening of TCRB CDR3s in all four CD4+ subsets. For type 1 diabetes patients, VDJ junctions showed fewer insertions and more deletions.

It was one heparinised blood draw, averaging approximately 100 mL, that each donor gave. All sorted populations exceeded 95% purity. The sequenced template was cDNA made from the entire isolated RNA. Sequencing used immunoSEQ multiplex PCR; TCRdb keeps in-frame clones, though not all of them. The sample contains 150,000 to 200,000 clones, over 55% of which appear only once. The origin of this receptor is a man aged 30 to 45 with type 1 diabetes. The rearrangement joins TRBV2 to TRBJ1-5, with 9 bases matching TRBD1. The source material was naive CD4+ T cells from blood. The CDR3 reads CASSIDRGLHQPQHF. The CDR3, as DNA: TGTGCCAGCAGTATCGACAGGGGGTTACATCAGCCCCAGCATTTT.